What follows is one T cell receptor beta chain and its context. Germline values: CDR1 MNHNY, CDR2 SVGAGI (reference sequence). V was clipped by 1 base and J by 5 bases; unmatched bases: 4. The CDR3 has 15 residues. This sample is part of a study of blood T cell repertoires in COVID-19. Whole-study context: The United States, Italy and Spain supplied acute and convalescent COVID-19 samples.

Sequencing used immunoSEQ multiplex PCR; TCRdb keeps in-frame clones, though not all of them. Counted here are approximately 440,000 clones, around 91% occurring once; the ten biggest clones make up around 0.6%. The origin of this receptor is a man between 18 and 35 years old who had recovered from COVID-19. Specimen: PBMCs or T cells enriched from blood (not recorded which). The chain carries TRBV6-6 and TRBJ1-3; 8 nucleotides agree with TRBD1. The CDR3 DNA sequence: TGTGCCAGCAGTTACTTACGGACAGGGCGAAACACCATATATTTT. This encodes CASSYLRTGRNTIYF.